These 7 T cell receptor beta chains share one sample of origin, sequenced in a study of technical replicates of blood from a few donors. Profiled with immunoSEQ multiplex PCR; TCRdb holds only in-frame clones, not every one. The table lists some 80,000 clones, 90% to 95% of them singletons. Sequencing used T cells isolated from PBMCs. Source of these receptors: a human donor in good health.

The chain couples TRBV29-1 to TRBJ2-1; perhaps TRBD2 as D (5 bases). CDR1 SQVTM and CDR2 ANQGSEA come from the germline V gene. Trimming took 4 bases from V and 6 from J, leaving 19 bases between them. The CDR3 has 15 residues. CDR3 DNA: TGCAGCGTTGTTCGTCGGTTGGTTCGGGGCAATGAGCAGTTCTTC. This encodes CSVVRRLVRGNEQFF.

The chain recombines TRBV6-5 with TRBJ2-7; 8 bases line up with TRBD2. The ends lost 0 bases at V and 0 bases at J; junction bases unmatched: 4. There are 16 residues in the CDR3. Germline assignment: CDR1 MNHEY and CDR2 SVGAGI. The DNA of the CDR3 is TGTGCCAGCAGTTACTCACTCGGGAGGGCCTCCTACGAGCAGTACTTC. As protein: CASSYSLGRASYEQYF.

The genes are TRBV21-1 and TRBJ2-7; whether TRBD1, the table's D call, matches the DNA was not checked. TRBV21-1 is an annotated pseudogene. The CDR3 totals 18 residues. CDR3 in amino acids: CASSKGELGDRVSYEQYF. The DNA of the CDR3 is TGTGCCAGCAGCAAAGGGGAGTTGGGGGACAGGGTGTCCTACGAGCAGTACTTC.

This chain joins TRBV5-1 and TRBJ1-3; 12 bases map to TRBD1. Per the germline V gene, CDR1 is SGHRS and CDR2 is YFSETQ. V shed 3 bases and J 8 bases; nucleotides not matched to a gene: 3. The CDR3 is 14 residues long. The CDR3 DNA reads TGCGCCAGCAGCTCGGGACAGGGGGCAGACACCATATATTTT. This encodes CASSSGQGADTIYF.

The V call is TRBV6-1, the J call TRBJ2-7, with TRBD1 matching 8 bases. V was clipped by 1 base and J by 1 base; unmatched bases: 0. The germline V gene has CDR1 MNHNS and CDR2 SASEGT. The CDR3 has 14 amino acids. CDR3 residues: CASSEGTGSYEQYF. The CDR3 region has the DNA TGTGCCAGCAGTGAAGGGACAGGGTCCTACGAGCAGTACTTC.

This chain links TRBV19 with TRBJ2-2, with 9 bases lining up with TRBD2. V shed 7 bases, J shed 3 bases, and the junction held 12 bases outside the gene matches. CDR3 length: 17 amino acids. The V gene's germline CDR1 is LNHDA and CDR2 SQIVND (reference sequence). The CDR3 sequence: CASMSLAGVLDTGELFF. DNA of the CDR3: TGTGCCAGTATGTCATTAGCGGGAGTGTTGGACACCGGGGAGCTGTTTTTT.

The chain links TRBV7-6 to TRBJ2-1, with a weak D call TRBD1 (6 bases). This CDR3 comprises 11 residues. V was cut by 5 bases and J by 10 bases, with 9 bases left in between. The germline V gene encodes CDR1 SGHVS and CDR2 FNYEAQ. CDR3 in DNA: TGTGCCAGCAGCATTAGGGGGGAGCAGTTCTTC. This encodes CASSIRGEQFF.